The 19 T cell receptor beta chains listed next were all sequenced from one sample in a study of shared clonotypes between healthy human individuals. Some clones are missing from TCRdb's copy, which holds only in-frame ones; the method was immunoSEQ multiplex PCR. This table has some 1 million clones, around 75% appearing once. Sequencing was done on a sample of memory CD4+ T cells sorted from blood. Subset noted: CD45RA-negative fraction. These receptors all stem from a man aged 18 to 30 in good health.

CDR3 sequence: CASSRGFIATNEKLFF. The CDR3 coding sequence is TGCGCCAGCAGCCGGGGATTCATCGCAACTAATGAAAAACTGTTTTTT. This rearrangement joins TRBV4-3 to TRBJ1-4, with unresolved D. V lost 4 bases and J 0 bases, leaving 12 bases between the germline ends. Germline CDR1 and CDR2: LGHNA and YSLEER. The CDR3 consists of 16 residues.

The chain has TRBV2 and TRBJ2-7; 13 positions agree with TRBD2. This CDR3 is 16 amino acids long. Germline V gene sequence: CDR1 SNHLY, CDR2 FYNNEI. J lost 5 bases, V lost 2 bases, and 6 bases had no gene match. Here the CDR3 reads CASSEWGTSGMDEQYF. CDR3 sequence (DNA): TGTGCCAGCAGTGAATGGGGGACTAGCGGGATGGACGAGCAGTACTTC.

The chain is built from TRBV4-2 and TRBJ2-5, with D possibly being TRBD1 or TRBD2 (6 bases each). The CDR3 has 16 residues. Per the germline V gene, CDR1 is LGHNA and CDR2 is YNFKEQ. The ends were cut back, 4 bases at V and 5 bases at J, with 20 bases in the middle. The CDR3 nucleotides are TGTGCCAGCAGCCCCGAGAAGGGCCTAGGGGGGGAGACCCAGTACTTC. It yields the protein CASSPEKGLGGETQYF.

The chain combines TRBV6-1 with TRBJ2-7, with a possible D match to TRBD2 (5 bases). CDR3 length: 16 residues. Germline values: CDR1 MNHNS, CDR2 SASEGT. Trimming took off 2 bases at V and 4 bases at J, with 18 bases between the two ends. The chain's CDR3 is CASSEIERLTFYEQYF. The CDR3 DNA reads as TGTGCCAGCAGTGAAATAGAAAGACTAACCTTTTACGAGCAGTACTTC.

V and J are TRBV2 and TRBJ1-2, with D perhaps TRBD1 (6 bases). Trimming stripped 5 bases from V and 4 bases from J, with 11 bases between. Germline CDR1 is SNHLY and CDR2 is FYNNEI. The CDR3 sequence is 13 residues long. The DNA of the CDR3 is TGTGCCAGCAGTCCGGAGGGGGGCTATGGCTACACCTTC. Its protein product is CASSPEGGYGYTF.

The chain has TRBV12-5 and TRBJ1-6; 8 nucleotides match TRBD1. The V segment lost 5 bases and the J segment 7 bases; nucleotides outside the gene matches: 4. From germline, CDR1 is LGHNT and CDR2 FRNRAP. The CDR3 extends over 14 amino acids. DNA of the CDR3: TGTGCTAGTGGTCGACAGGGGTTCAATTCACCCCTCCACTTT. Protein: CASGRQGFNSPLHF. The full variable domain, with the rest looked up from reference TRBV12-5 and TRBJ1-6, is DARVTQTPRHKVTEMGQEVTMRCQPILGHNTVFWYRQTMMQGLELLAYFRNRAPLDDSGMPKDRFSAEMPDATLATLKIQPSEPRDSAVYFCASGRQGFNSPLHFGNGTRLTVT.

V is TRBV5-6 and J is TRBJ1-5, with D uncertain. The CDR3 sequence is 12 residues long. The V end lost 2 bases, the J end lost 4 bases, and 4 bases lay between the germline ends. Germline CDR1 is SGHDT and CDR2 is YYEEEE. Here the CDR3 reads CASSFWNQPQHF. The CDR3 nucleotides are TGTGCCAGCAGCTTCTGGAATCAGCCCCAGCATTTT.

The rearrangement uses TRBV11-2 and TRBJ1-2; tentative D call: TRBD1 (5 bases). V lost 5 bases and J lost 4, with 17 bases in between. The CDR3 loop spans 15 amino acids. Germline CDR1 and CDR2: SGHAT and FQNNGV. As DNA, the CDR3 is TGTGCCAGCAGCCCCCTGCCTCATCAGGGCTATGGCTACACCTTC. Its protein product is CASSPLPHQGYGYTF.

DNA of the CDR3: TGTGCCAGCAGCGTAGCCGACTTGGGGGGGCAGTTCTTC. Amino acids: CASSVADLGGQFF. The chain uses TRBV9 and TRBJ2-1, with a tentative D call TRBD2 (6 bases). The CDR3 spans 13 residues. Germline CDR1 SGDLS, CDR2 YYNGEE. Trimming cost V 0 bases and J 12 bases, with 13 bases left between them.

The CDR3 spells CATSRELAVLSYEQYF. The DNA for the CDR3 is TGTGCCACCAGCAGAGAACTAGCGGTCCTATCCTACGAGCAGTACTTC. This chain connects TRBV15 to TRBJ2-7, with TRBD2 matching over 8 bases. The CDR3 runs to 16 residues. Germline V lookup: CDR1 LNHNV, CDR2 YYDKDF (reference sequence). The trim removed 0 bases at V and 1 base at J, leaving 5 bases unmatched.

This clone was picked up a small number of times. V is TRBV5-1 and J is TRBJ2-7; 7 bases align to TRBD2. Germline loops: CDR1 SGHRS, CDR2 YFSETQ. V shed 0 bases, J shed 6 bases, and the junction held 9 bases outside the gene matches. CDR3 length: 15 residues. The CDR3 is CASSLEYERGGEQYF. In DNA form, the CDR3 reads TGCGCCAGCAGCTTGGAATACGAGCGGGGCGGCGAGCAGTACTTC.

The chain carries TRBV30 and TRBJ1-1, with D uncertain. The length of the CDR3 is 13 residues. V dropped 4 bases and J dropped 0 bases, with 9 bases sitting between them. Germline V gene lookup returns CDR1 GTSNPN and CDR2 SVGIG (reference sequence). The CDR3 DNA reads TGTGCCTGGACCCGCTTCATGAACACTGAAGCTTTCTTT. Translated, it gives CAWTRFMNTEAFF.

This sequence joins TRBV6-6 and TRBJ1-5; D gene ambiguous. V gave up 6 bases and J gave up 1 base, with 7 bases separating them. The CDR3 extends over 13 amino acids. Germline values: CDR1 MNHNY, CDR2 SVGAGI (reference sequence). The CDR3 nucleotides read TGTGCCAGCAGGTTTGGCAGCAATCAGCCCCAGCATTTT. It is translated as CASRFGSNQPQHF.

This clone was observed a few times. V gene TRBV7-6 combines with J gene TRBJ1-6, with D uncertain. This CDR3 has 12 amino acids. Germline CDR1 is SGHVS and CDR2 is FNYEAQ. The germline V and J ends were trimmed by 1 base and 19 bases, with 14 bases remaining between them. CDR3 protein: CASSLDPLLVHF. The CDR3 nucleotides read TGTGCCAGCAGCTTAGATCCTTTGCTCGTTCACTTT.

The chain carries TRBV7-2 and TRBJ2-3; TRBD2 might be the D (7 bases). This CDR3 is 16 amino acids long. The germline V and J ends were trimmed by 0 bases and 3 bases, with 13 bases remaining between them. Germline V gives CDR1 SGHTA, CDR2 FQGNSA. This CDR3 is CASSLAGGPATDTQYF. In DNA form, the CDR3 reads TGTGCCAGCAGCTTAGCGGGGGGGCCAGCGACAGATACGCAGTATTTT. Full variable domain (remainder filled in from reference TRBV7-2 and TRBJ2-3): GAGVSQSPSNKVTEKGKDVELRCDPISGHTALYWYRQSLGQGLEFLIYFQGNSAPDKSGLPSDRFSAERTGGSVSTLTIQRTQQEDSAVYLCASSLAGGPATDTQYFGPGTRLTVL.

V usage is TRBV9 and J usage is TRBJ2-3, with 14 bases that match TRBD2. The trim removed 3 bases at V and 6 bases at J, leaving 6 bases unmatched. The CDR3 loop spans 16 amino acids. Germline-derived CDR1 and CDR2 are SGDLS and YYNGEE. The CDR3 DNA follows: TGTGCCAGCAGCGGGGGACTAGCGGGGGTTTCCGATACGCAGTATTTT. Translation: CASSGGLAGVSDTQYF.

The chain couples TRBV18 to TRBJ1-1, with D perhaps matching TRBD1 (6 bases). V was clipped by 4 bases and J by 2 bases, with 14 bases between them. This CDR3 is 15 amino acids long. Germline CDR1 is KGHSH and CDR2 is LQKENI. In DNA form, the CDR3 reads TGTGCCAGCTCACATATCTCGGGGGCAAACACTGAAGCTTTCTTT. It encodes CASSHISGANTEAFF.

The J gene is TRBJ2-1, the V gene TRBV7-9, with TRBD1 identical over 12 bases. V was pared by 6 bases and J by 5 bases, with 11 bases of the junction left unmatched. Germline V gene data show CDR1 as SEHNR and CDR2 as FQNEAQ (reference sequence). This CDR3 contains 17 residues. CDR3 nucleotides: TGTGCCAGCAGTTGGGACAGGGGGCCAGCGGGAGACAATGAGCAGTTCTTC. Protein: CASSWDRGPAGDNEQFF.

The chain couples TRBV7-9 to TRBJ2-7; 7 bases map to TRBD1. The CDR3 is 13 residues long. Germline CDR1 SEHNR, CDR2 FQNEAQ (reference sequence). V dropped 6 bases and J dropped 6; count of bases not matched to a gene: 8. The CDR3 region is CASRLSTGFEQYF. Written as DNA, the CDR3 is TGTGCCAGCAGGCTCTCGACAGGGTTCGAGCAGTACTTC. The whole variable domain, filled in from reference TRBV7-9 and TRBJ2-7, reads DTGVSQNPRHKITKRGQNVTFRCDPISEHNRLYWYRQTLGQGPEFLTYFQNEAQLEKSRLLSDRFSAERPKGSFSTLEIQRTEQGDSAMYLCASRLSTGFEQYFGPGTRLTVT.